Here is one T cell receptor (beta chain) with its context. This CDR3 region has 15 residues. V lost 3 bases and J lost 1; bases outside the gene matches: 3. The germline CDR1 and CDR2 sequences are SGHRS and YFSETQ. Sequence data were generated for unstimulated naive, memory, effector memory and TEMRA subsets in a few donor pairs. This entry comes from a study of siplizumab effects on memory and regulatory T cells. The repertoire was sequenced with immunoSEQ multiplex PCR; TCRdb's copy has only in-frame clones and lacks some. Of approximately 65,000 clones listed, roughly 85% are singletons. The sequenced sample consisted of memory CD4+ T cells sorted from blood. The V and J genes are TRBV5-1 and TRBJ2-1; 8 positions match TRBD1. The TCR originated in a human donor in good health. For the CDR3, the DNA is TGCGCCAGCAGCTCCGGACAGGGATCCTACAATGAGCAGTTCTTC. Encoded protein: CASSSGQGSYNEQFF.